The 19 T cell receptor beta chains listed next were all sequenced from one sample in a study of shared T cell receptors in the human thymus. Here immunoSEQ multiplex PCR was the method, and the copy in TCRdb shows in-frame clones only, minus some. The profile shows 700,000 or so clones, 70% to 90% of them singletons. These data were also reused for a study on human thymus T cells.

The sequencing input was thymocytes. The receptors originated from a girl less than two years old with a congenital heart defect.

The rearrangement joins TRBV6-5 to TRBJ2-7, with unresolved D. Trimming pared 2 bases from V and 6 bases from J, leaving 14 bases between. This CDR3 is built from 14 residues. The V gene's germline CDR1 is MNHEY and CDR2 SVGAGI. The CDR3 spells CASSYALIYGEQYF. DNA for the CDR3: TGTGCCAGCAGTTACGCCCTGATTTACGGCGAGCAGTACTTC.

DNA for the CDR3: TGTGCCAGCTCACCATCCGCGGACAGGGAGGTAAACTATGGCTACACCTTC. Translating gives CASSPSADREVNYGYTF. The chain joins TRBV18 to TRBJ1-2; 8 bases match TRBD1. Losses at the gene ends were 2 bases for V and 2 bases for J; bases not matched to a gene: 10. CDR1 is KGHSH, CDR2 LQKENI, per germline. The CDR3 has 17 residues.

This clone appeared once. The V call is TRBV7-8, the J call TRBJ1-5; 10 bases line up with TRBD1. Losses at the gene ends were 5 bases for V and 1 base for J; bases not matched to a gene: 8. Germline CDR1 is SGHVS and CDR2 is FQNEAQ. The CDR3 extends over 17 amino acids. The CDR3 loop reads CASSMDRGYWSNQPQHF. CDR3 in DNA: TGTGCCAGCAGCATGGACAGGGGGTATTGGAGCAATCAGCCCCAGCATTTT.

The chain uses TRBV14 and TRBJ2-3; 12 nucleotides align to TRBD2. J lost 8 bases, V lost 4 bases, and 10 bases had no gene match. Germline CDR1 reads SGHDN; CDR2 reads FVKESK. The CDR3 contains 16 residues. The CDR3 bases are TGTGCCAGCAGCCCACGACTAGCGGGGGCCGGGACTACGCAGTATTTT. Its protein product is CASSPRLAGAGTTQYF. Together with reference TRBV14 and TRBJ2-3, the CDR3 gives the full variable domain: EAGVTQFPSHSVIEKGQTVTLRCDPISGHDNLYWYRRVMGKEIKFLLHFVKESKQDESGMPNNRFLAERTGGTYSTLKVQPAELEDSGVYFCASSPRLAGAGTTQYFGPGTRLTVL.

This rearrangement joins TRBV5-1 to TRBJ2-2; 8 nucleotides match TRBD2. Trimming removed 3 bases from V and 0 bases from J; junction bases left unmatched: 4. There are 16 residues in the CDR3. Germline lookup yields CDR1 SGHRS and CDR2 YFSETQ. CDR3 sequence: CASSSGGGTNTGELFF. The CDR3 coding sequence is TGCGCCAGCAGCTCGGGCGGGGGGACGAACACCGGGGAGCTGTTTTTT.

V is TRBV13 and J is TRBJ1-3; 8 nucleotides line up with TRBD1. The CDR3 is 15 residues long. The ends lost 1 base at V and 8 bases at J; junction bases unmatched: 7. Germline loops: CDR1 PRHDT, CDR2 FYEKMQ (reference sequence). The CDR3: CASSLVAGGSDTIYF. The CDR3 region has the DNA TGTGCCAGCAGCTTAGTGGCAGGGGGCTCGGACACCATATATTTT. Filled out from reference TRBV13 and TRBJ1-3, the complete variable domain reads AAGVIQSPRHLIKEKRETATLKCYPIPRHDTVYWYQQGPGQDPQFLISFYEKMQSDKGSIPDRFSAQQFSDYHSELNMSSLELGDSALYFCASSLVAGGSDTIYFGEGSWLTVV.

As concerns this clone: Other DNA sequences in this specimen translate into the identical CDR3. The chain couples TRBV6-1 to TRBJ1-1, with 11 bases lining up with TRBD1. The CDR3 sequence is 14 residues long. The trim removed 4 bases at V and 4 bases at J, leaving 2 bases unmatched. Germline V gives CDR1 MNHNS, CDR2 SASEGT. DNA of the CDR3: TGTGCCAGCAGTGGGGGACAGGGGGGCACTGAAGCTTTCTTT. Translated: CASSGGQGGTEAFF.

The V call is TRBV4-1, the J call TRBJ1-2; D ambiguous. The V gene's germline CDR1 is MGHRA and CDR2 YSYEKL. The ends were cut back, 0 bases at V and 4 bases at J, with 9 bases in the middle. This CDR3 spans 14 amino acids. CDR3: CASSQDIGSYGYTF. The CDR3 DNA reads TGCGCCAGCAGCCAAGATATCGGGAGCTATGGCTACACCTTC.

The CDR3 protein is CASSIAGTGFEYGYTF. The CDR3 region has the DNA TGTGCCAGTAGTATAGCCGGGACAGGTTTTGAATATGGCTACACCTTC. The chain combines TRBV19 with TRBJ1-2; 8 bases are a match to TRBD1. The J segment lost 5 bases and the V segment lost 1 base, leaving 9 bases of the junction unmatched. CDR1 is LNHDA, CDR2 SQIVND, per germline (reference sequence). The CDR3 sequence is 16 residues long.

The genes are TRBV6-5 and TRBJ1-2; D might be TRBD1 (6 bases). Germline values: CDR1 MNHEY, CDR2 SVGAGI. V was pared by 5 bases and J by 7 bases, with 17 bases between. The CDR3 consists of 14 residues. The chain's CDR3 is CASSGPGGWPGYTF. The CDR3 region has the DNA TGTGCCAGCAGTGGCCCTGGGGGCTGGCCTGGCTACACCTTC.

The gene calls are TRBV12-1 and TRBJ1-1; TRBD1, the table's D call, was not compared with the DNA. TRBV12-1 is a pseudogene locus. The CDR3 extends over 15 amino acids. The CDR3 loop reads CASSFLFRLLSRAFF. The CDR3 DNA reads TGTGCCAGCAGCTTCCTGTTCAGGCTCCTATCGAGAGCTTTCTTT.

This clone was picked up a small number of times. This rearrangement joins TRBV7-2 to TRBJ2-7, with no clear D. CDR1 and CDR2 from the germline V gene are SGHTA and FQGNSA. V was shortened by 0 bases and J by 3 bases, with 3 bases between the two germline ends. CDR3 length: 12 residues. CDR3 sequence reads: CASSLAHYEQYF. DNA of the CDR3: TGTGCCAGCAGCTTAGCCCACTACGAGCAGTACTTC.

To note about this clone: Within the sample, other DNA sequences also encode this same CDR3. This sequence joins TRBV15 and TRBJ1-6; no firm D call. CDR3 size: 16 residues. Germline assignment: CDR1 LNHNV and CDR2 YYDKDF (reference sequence). Between the trimmed V and J ends, which lost 1 base and 0 bases, there was a span of 7 bases. The CDR3 sequence: CATSRVASSYNSPLHF. Written as DNA, the CDR3 is TGTGCCACCAGCAGAGTTGCGAGCTCCTATAATTCACCCCTCCACTTT.

The V call is TRBV12-5, the J call TRBJ1-6; 7 nucleotides agree with TRBD1. From germline, CDR1 is LGHNT and CDR2 FRNRAP. V shed 4 bases, J shed 5 bases, and the junction held 8 bases outside the gene matches. The CDR3 spans 16 residues. CDR3 sequence: CASGYSGTENNSPLHF. The DNA of the CDR3 is TGTGCTAGTGGTTACTCCGGGACAGAGAATAATTCACCCCTCCACTTT.

The rearrangement joins TRBV6-1 to TRBJ1-2; D not certain. The CDR3 has 13 amino acids. Germline-derived CDR1 and CDR2 are MNHNS and SASEGT. V lost 2 bases to trimming and J lost 2 bases, with 6 bases between them. The DNA of the CDR3 is TGTGCCAGCAGTGAAAGGGAGAACTATGGCTACACCTTC. Translating gives CASSERENYGYTF.

The DNA of the CDR3 is TGTGCCAGCAGCTCATCGAACACCGGGGAGCTGTTTTTT. Its translation is CASSSSNTGELFF. J is TRBJ2-2 and V is TRBV9; no clear D. The CDR3 is 13 amino acids. V dropped 4 bases and J dropped 0 bases, with 4 bases sitting between them. CDR1 is SGDLS and CDR2 is YYNGEE in the germline V gene.

The chain recombines TRBV11-2 with TRBJ2-7; TRBD1 agrees at 8 bases. The V segment lost 3 bases and the J segment 2 bases; nucleotides outside the gene matches: 6. This CDR3 is built from 15 residues. CDR1 and CDR2 (germline): SGHAT, FQNNGV. The CDR3 is CASSLLRTGPYEQYF. CDR3 DNA: TGTGCCAGCAGCTTGCTCAGGACAGGGCCCTACGAGCAGTACTTC. The full variable domain, in which reference TRBV11-2 and TRBJ2-7 provide the parts outside the CDR3, is EAGVAQSPRYKIIEKRQSVAFWCNPISGHATLYWYQQILGQGPKLLIQFQNNGVVDDSQLPKDRFSAERLKGVDSTLKIQPAKLEDSAVYLCASSLLRTGPYEQYFGPGTRLTVT.

This clone was found a few times. This CDR3 reads CASSARTGWNNEQFF. The CDR3 DNA reads as TGTGCCAGCAGCGCCCGGACAGGGTGGAACAATGAGCAGTTCTTC. The V call is TRBV11-2, the J call TRBJ2-1, with 8 bases identical to TRBD1. CDR3 length equals 15 residues. Germline CDR1 SGHAT, CDR2 FQNNGV. Trimming took 5 bases from V and 5 from J; bases not matched to a gene: 8.

This clone was found once. The chain combines TRBV13 with TRBJ1-6; no definite D call. This CDR3 region has 15 residues. Germline values: CDR1 PRHDT, CDR2 FYEKMQ (reference sequence). Trimming pared 0 bases from V and 7 bases from J, leaving 10 bases between. The CDR3 coding sequence is TGTGCCAGCAGCTTAGGCCGAGGTGGGAATTCACCCCTCCACTTT. This gives the protein CASSLGRGGNSPLHF.